Listed here are 24 T cell receptor beta chains from one sample, sequenced in a study of cytomegalovirus exposure and HLA in healthy donors (dated by TCRdb to about 2017). Receptors were amplified or captured by the immunoSEQ multiplex PCR assay. Not all clones reach the TCRdb copy of this immuneACCESS table, which keeps in-frame sequences only. Checked studies attribute under half of the gap to unresolved V genes and leave the rest unexplained. A total of under 100,000 clones appear in this sample, approximately 96% of them only once. The ten biggest clones cover approximately 1.3% of the sample. Sequenced: PBMCs. Source of these receptors: a woman aged 18-29 years in good health and CMV-seronegative.

J is TRBJ1-6 and V is TRBV19; maybe TRBD1 (6 bases). This CDR3 spans 15 amino acids. Between the trimmed V and J ends, which lost 4 bases and 10 bases, there was a span of 17 bases. Germline V gene sequence: CDR1 LNHDA, CDR2 SQIVND (reference sequence). The CDR3 here is CASSTQGDSESPLHF. In DNA form, the CDR3 reads TGTGCCAGTAGTACACAGGGCGATTCTGAATCACCCCTCCACTTT.

J is TRBJ2-7 and V is TRBV11-2, with 11 bases matching TRBD2. CDR1 is SGHAT and CDR2 is FQNNGV in the germline V gene. There are 16 residues in the CDR3. After removal of 0 bases from V and 7 bases from J, the junction contained 8 bases not matched to a gene. CDR3 DNA sequence: TGTGCCAGCAGCTTAGACGCTAGCGGGAGGTTGTGGGAGCAGTACTTC. Translation gives CASSLDASGRLWEQYF.

The chain uses TRBV14 and TRBJ2-2, with D perhaps matching TRBD2 (5 bases). The CDR3 contains 17 residues. Trimming pared 2 bases from V and 7 bases from J, leaving 20 bases between. Per germline, CDR1 SGHDN and CDR2 FVKESK. In DNA, the CDR3 is TGTGCCAGCAGCCAACCCGGCCGGGGAACACCTTTCGGGGAGCTGTTTTTT. Amino acid sequence: CASSQPGRGTPFGELFF. Drawing the rest from reference TRBV14 and TRBJ2-2, the complete variable domain is EAGVTQFPSHSVIEKGQTVTLRCDPISGHDNLYWYRRVMGKEIKFLLHFVKESKQDESGMPNNRFLAERTGGTYSTLKVQPAELEDSGVYFCASSQPGRGTPFGELFFGEGSRLTVL.

The chain joins TRBV11-2 to TRBJ2-1; 9 nucleotides align to TRBD1. Germline assignment: CDR1 SGHAT and CDR2 FQNNGV. The CDR3 is 15 residues long. Unmatched junction bases numbered 8, after V lost 5 bases and J lost 6 bases. In DNA, the CDR3 is TGTGCCAGCAGCCCCTTACAGGGGGCAGGCAATGAGCAGTTCTTC. Translating gives CASSPLQGAGNEQFF.

The chain is built from TRBV27 and TRBJ2-1, with D perhaps TRBD1 (5 bases). V lost 7 bases and J lost 15, with 16 bases in between. Germline V gene sequence: CDR1 MNHEY, CDR2 SMNVEV (reference sequence). This CDR3 is 11 amino acids long. CDR3 residues: CASIGWAGSFF. The CDR3 DNA sequence: TGTGCCAGCATTGGTTGGGCAGGGTCGTTCTTC.

V usage is TRBV5-4 and J usage is TRBJ1-4, with D perhaps matching TRBD1 (6 bases). Trimming took 3 bases from V and 3 from J, leaving 9 bases between them. The CDR3 sequence is 14 residues long. CDR1 is SGHNT, CDR2 YYREEE, per germline (reference sequence). CDR3 nucleotides: TGTGCCAGCAGCTCCCGACAGGCTAATGAAAAACTGTTTTTT. Translation: CASSSRQANEKLFF. Complete variable domain (other parts from reference TRBV5-4 and TRBJ1-4): ETGVTQSPTHLIKTRGQQVTLRCSSQSGHNTVSWYQQALGQGPQFIFQYYREEENGRGNFPPRFSGLQFPNYSSELNVNALELDDSALYLCASSSRQANEKLFFGSGTQLSVL.

The chain combines TRBV4-1 with TRBJ2-2; 11 bases map to TRBD2. The CDR3 covers 15 residues. Germline V gene lookup returns CDR1 MGHRA and CDR2 YSYEKL. J was trimmed by 8 bases and V by 0 bases; bases with no gene match: 2. CDR3 in DNA: TGCGCCAGCAGCCAAGACCTAGCGGGAGGAGGGGAGCTGTTTTTT. This encodes CASSQDLAGGGELFF.

This chain links TRBV7-6 with TRBJ2-2; 7 bases line up with TRBD2. The CDR3 sequence is 13 residues long. Germline V gives CDR1 SGHVS, CDR2 FNYEAQ. The trim removed 8 bases at V and 6 bases at J, leaving 6 bases unmatched. The CDR3 spells CASGEGFAGELFF. In DNA form, the CDR3 reads TGTGCCAGCGGGGAGGGGTTCGCCGGGGAGCTGTTTTTT.

The gene calls are TRBV28 and TRBJ2-6; 7 positions match TRBD1. This CDR3 comprises 17 residues. Losses at the gene ends were 1 base for V and 4 bases for J; bases not matched to a gene: 7. Germline CDR1 MDHEN, CDR2 SYDVKM. The CDR3 reads CASSLYTGAEGANVLTF. DNA for the CDR3: TGTGCCAGCAGTTTATATACAGGGGCGGAAGGGGCCAACGTCCTGACTTTC.

The chain combines TRBV10-1 with TRBJ2-7; 8 nucleotides match TRBD2. Unmatched junction bases numbered 5, after V lost 5 bases and J lost 2 bases. The CDR3 is 14 residues long. Germline CDR1 and CDR2: WNHNN and SYGVQD (reference sequence). CDR3 region: CASSRAGGPYEQYF. As DNA, the CDR3 is TGCGCCAGCAGTAGGGCGGGAGGTCCCTACGAGCAGTACTTC.

This chain connects TRBV10-3 to TRBJ1-1; TRBD1 matches at 9 bases. This CDR3 region has 14 residues. J gave up 4 bases and V 8 bases, and 8 bases lay outside the gene matches. Per the germline V gene, CDR1 is ENHRY and CDR2 is SYGVKD. The CDR3 loop reads CAIVQGAGFTEAFF. The CDR3 DNA is TGTGCCATCGTACAGGGGGCAGGGTTCACTGAAGCTTTCTTT.

The rearrangement links TRBV27 to TRBJ2-2, with D possibly matching TRBD2 (6 bases). In germline, CDR1 is MNHEY, CDR2 SMNVEV (reference sequence). Between the trimmed V and J ends, which lost 5 bases and 3 bases, there was a span of 16 bases. The CDR3 covers 16 residues. The CDR3: CASSLMTRWYTGELFF. The CDR3 bases are TGTGCCAGCAGTCTCATGACTAGGTGGTACACCGGGGAGCTGTTTTTT.

The CDR3, as DNA: TGTGCCAGCAGTTTTTATAGCGATAACACCGGGGAGCTGTTTTTT. Translating it yields CASSFYSDNTGELFF. This sequence joins TRBV28 and TRBJ2-2, with D perhaps matching TRBD2 (5 bases). Germline CDR1 and CDR2: MDHEN and SYDVKM. Trimming shortened V by 3 bases and J by 2 bases, and 10 bases separated the two germline ends. This CDR3 comprises 15 residues.

J is TRBJ1-4 and V is TRBV7-9, with 9 bases that match TRBD1. The CDR3 covers 18 residues. With V trimmed by 5 bases and J by 6 bases, 16 bases remained unmatched. Germline V gene sequence: CDR1 SEHNR, CDR2 FQNEAQ (reference sequence). The CDR3 protein is CASSHGGTGFIRDEKLFF. CDR3 DNA: TGTGCCAGCAGCCACGGGGGGACAGGGTTCATCCGTGATGAAAAACTGTTTTTT.

This rearrangement joins TRBV2 to TRBJ1-1; the D gene is possibly TRBD1 (5 bases). V was shortened by 9 bases and J by 0 bases, with 11 bases between the two germline ends. The CDR3 totals 13 residues. The V gene's germline CDR1 is SNHLY and CDR2 FYNNEI. The CDR3 region is CARGGGMNTEAFF. DNA of the CDR3: TGTGCCAGGGGGGGAGGGATGAACACTGAAGCTTTCTTT.

V usage is TRBV19 and J usage is TRBJ2-5; 10 bases align to TRBD1. The CDR3 extends over 16 amino acids. CDR1 and CDR2 (germline): LNHDA, SQIVND (reference sequence). With V trimmed by 5 bases and J by 9 bases, 15 bases remained unmatched. CDR3 bases: TGTGCCAGTAGTCCCTTGGAGACAGGGGGCATTAGGGCCCAGTACTTC. Amino acid sequence: CASSPLETGGIRAQYF.

The rearrangement links TRBV5-4 to TRBJ2-1; TRBD2 is a possible D gene (5 bases). In germline, CDR1 is SGHNT, CDR2 YYREEE (reference sequence). V was trimmed by 7 bases and J by 0 bases, leaving 11 bases between them. CDR3 length: 14 amino acids. CDR3 amino acids: CASRGISSYNEQFF. The CDR3 nucleotides read TGTGCCAGCCGAGGGATTAGCTCCTACAATGAGCAGTTCTTC.

CDR3 sequence (DNA): TGTGCCAGCAGCTCCGTAGCGGGAGGGACGTACGAGCAGTACTTC. This encodes CASSSVAGGTYEQYF. The V call is TRBV11-3, the J call TRBJ2-7; 11 bases map to TRBD2. Germline CDR1 is SGHNT and CDR2 is YENEEA. The CDR3 is made up of 15 amino acids. Losses at the gene ends were 4 bases for V and 4 bases for J; bases not matched to a gene: 6.

V usage is TRBV10-2 and J usage is TRBJ2-1; 7 positions match TRBD2. The J segment lost 2 bases and the V segment lost 3 bases, leaving 4 bases of the junction unmatched. CDR1 and CDR2 (germline): WSHSY, SAAADI. This CDR3 contains 15 residues. CDR3 in amino acids: CASSDVAGAYNEQFF. The CDR3 DNA sequence: TGCGCCAGCAGTGACGTAGCGGGTGCCTACAATGAGCAGTTCTTC.

The chain uses TRBV5-6 and TRBJ2-7; D not resolved. V was pared by 2 bases and J by 0 bases, with 9 bases between. From germline, CDR1 is SGHDT and CDR2 YYEEEE. The CDR3 is 14 amino acids. This chain's CDR3 is CASSFSPSSYEQYF. The CDR3 coding sequence is TGTGCCAGCAGCTTTTCCCCCTCCTCCTACGAGCAGTACTTC.

The chain links TRBV28 to TRBJ1-2; 7 bases map to TRBD1. This CDR3 contains 14 residues. Germline V CDR1 and CDR2: MDHEN, SYDVKM. Germline trimming cut 5 bases from V and 6 bases from J; bases unmatched to any gene: 9. CDR3 in DNA: TGTGCCAGCAGTGTCTACGACAGGGCAAATGGCTACACCTTC. Protein: CASSVYDRANGYTF.

V gene TRBV10-3 combines with J gene TRBJ1-2; 10 nucleotides match TRBD1. This CDR3 is 20 amino acids long. J lost 1 base, V lost 3 bases, and 17 bases had no gene match. CDR1 is ENHRY and CDR2 is SYGVKD in the germline V gene. The CDR3 coding sequence is TGTGCCATCAGTGAACGCGGGAAGACAGGGGGCGTGGGTCATAACTATGGCTACACCTTC. It translates to CAISERGKTGGVGHNYGYTF.

J is TRBJ2-3 and V is TRBV27; 13 bases fit TRBD2. Germline loops: CDR1 MNHEY, CDR2 SMNVEV (reference sequence). V trimming: 4 bases; J trimming: 1 base; junction bases outside the gene matches: 5. The CDR3 spans 17 residues. The CDR3 protein is CASSSRLAGGGTDTQYF. The CDR3 DNA reads TGTGCCAGCAGTTCTAGACTAGCGGGAGGTGGCACAGATACGCAGTATTTT.

This clone was picked up one time. The CDR3 nucleotides are TGTGCCAGCAGTTTACAGGATCCGCAAAACATTCAGTACTTC. Its translation is CASSLQDPQNIQYF. The V call is TRBV27, the J call TRBJ2-4; no firm D call. The V end was cut by 2 bases, the J end by 5 bases, with 10 bases between. Germline V CDR1 and CDR2: MNHEY, SMNVEV (reference sequence). CDR3 length: 14 residues.